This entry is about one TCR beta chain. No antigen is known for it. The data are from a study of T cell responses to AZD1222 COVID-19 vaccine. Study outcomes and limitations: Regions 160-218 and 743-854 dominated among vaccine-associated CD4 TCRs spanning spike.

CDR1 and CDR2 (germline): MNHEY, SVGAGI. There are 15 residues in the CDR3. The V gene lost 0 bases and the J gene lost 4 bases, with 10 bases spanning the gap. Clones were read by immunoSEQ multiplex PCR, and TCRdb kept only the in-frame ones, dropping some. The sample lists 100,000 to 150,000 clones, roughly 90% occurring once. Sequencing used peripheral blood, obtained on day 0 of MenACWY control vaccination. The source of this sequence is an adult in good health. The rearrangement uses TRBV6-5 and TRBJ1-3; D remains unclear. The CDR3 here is CASSYSSTRGNTIYF. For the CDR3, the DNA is TGTGCCAGCAGTTACTCGTCGACGAGAGGAAACACCATATATTTT.